This T cell receptor (beta chain) was recovered during a study of T cells in Graves' hyperthyroidism and ophthalmopathy. This clonotype was found many times. TCR beta CDR3 region amplification was performed from RNA transcripts. The primer set for the first-round RT-PCR of the TCR CDR3 was HTBI. Using its own MiXCR run on the multiplex PCR reads, TCRdb lists one record per CDR3 protein. The sample lists fewer than 750,000 distinct CDR3 sequences; roughly 15% were seen once. This CDR3 comprises 15 residues. V lost 6 bases, J lost 0 bases, and 15 bases lay in between. Out of approximately 10 ml of fresh peripheral blood came the PBMCs.

Sequencing was performed on blood. The receptor was derived from a woman in her 50s with Graves' ophthalmopathy. The chain combines TRBV12-3 or TRBV12-4 with TRBJ2-7; possibly TRBD1 for D (8 bases). CDR3 amino acids: CASRGQGGYSYEQYF. DNA for the CDR3: TGTGCCAGCAGAGGACAGGGAGGGTACTCCTACGAGCAGTACTTC.